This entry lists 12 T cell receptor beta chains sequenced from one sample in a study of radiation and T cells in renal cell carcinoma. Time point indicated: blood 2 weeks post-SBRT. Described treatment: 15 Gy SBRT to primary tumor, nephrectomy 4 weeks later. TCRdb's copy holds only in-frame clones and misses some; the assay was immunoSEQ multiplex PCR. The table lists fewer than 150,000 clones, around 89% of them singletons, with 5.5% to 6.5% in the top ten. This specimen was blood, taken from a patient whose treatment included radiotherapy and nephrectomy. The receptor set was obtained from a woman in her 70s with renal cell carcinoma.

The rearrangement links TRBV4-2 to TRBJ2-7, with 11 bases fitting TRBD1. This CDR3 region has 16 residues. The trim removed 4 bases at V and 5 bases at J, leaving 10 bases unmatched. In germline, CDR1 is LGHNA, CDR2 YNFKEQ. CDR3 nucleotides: TGTGCCAGCAGCCCAACCGGGACAGGGGGGCTGAACGAGCAGTACTTC. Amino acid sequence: CASSPTGTGGLNEQYF.

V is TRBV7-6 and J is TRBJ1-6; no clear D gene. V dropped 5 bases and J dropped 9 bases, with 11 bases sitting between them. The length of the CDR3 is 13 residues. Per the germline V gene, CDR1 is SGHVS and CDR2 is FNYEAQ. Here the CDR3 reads CASSPGGSSPLHF. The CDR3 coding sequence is TGTGCCAGCAGCCCTGGAGGCAGTTCACCCCTCCACTTT.

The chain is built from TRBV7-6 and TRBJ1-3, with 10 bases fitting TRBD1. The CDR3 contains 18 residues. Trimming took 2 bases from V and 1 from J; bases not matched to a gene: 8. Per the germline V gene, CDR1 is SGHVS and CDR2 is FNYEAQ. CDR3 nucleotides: TGTGCCAGCAGCTTATTTTCGACAGGGGGCACATCTGGAAACACCATATATTTT. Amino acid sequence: CASSLFSTGGTSGNTIYF.

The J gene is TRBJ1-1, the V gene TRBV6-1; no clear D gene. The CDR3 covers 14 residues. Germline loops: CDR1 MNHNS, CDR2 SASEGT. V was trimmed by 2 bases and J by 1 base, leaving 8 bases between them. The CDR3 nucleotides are TGTGCCAGCAGTGAACTTACACCGAACACTGAAGCTTTCTTT. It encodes CASSELTPNTEAFF.

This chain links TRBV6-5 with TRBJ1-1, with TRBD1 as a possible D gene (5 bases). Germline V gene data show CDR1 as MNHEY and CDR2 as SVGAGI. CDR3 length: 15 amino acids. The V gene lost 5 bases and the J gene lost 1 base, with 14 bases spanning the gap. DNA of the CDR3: TGTGCCAGCAGTCCGCCCGCAGGGTCGAACACTGAAGCTTTCTTT. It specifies CASSPPAGSNTEAFF.

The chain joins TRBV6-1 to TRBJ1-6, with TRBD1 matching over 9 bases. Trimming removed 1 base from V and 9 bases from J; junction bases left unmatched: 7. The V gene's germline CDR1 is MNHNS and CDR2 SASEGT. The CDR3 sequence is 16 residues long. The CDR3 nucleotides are TGTGCCAGCAGTGAAGGAGCCCGGACAGGGGTTTCACCCCTCCACTTT. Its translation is CASSEGARTGVSPLHF.

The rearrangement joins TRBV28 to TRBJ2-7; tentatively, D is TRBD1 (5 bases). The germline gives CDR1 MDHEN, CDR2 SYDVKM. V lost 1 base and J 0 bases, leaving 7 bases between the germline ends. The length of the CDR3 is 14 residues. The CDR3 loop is CASSLSRASYEQYF. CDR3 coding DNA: TGTGCCAGCAGTTTATCCAGGGCCTCCTACGAGCAGTACTTC.

In DNA, the CDR3 is TGCAGTGCTGCAACCGTGTATGGCTACACCTTC. It codes for CSAATVYGYTF. This chain connects TRBV20-1 to TRBJ1-2, with unresolved D. V lost 5 bases and J 5 bases, leaving 9 bases between the germline ends. The germline V gene has CDR1 DFQATT and CDR2 SNEGSKA (reference sequence). The CDR3 is 11 amino acids.

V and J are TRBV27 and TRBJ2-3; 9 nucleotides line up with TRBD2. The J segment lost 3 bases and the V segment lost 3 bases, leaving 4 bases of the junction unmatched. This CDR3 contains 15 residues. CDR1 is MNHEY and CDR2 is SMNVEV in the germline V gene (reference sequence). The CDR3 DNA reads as TGTGCCAGCAGTTTGGCGGGGGGGAAAACAGATACGCAGTATTTT. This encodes CASSLAGGKTDTQYF.

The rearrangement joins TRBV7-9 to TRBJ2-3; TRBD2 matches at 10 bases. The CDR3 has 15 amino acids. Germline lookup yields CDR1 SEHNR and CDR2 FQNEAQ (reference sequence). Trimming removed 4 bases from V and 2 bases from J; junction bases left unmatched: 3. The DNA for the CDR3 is TGTGCCAGCAGCTACGGACTAGCGGACACAGATACGCAGTATTTT. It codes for CASSYGLADTDTQYF.

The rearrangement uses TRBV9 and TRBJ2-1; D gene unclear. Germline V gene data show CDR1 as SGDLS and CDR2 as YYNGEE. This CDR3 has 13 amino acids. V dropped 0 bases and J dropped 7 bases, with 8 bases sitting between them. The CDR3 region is CASSVGSLNEQFF. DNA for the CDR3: TGTGCCAGCAGCGTAGGTAGTCTGAATGAGCAGTTCTTC.

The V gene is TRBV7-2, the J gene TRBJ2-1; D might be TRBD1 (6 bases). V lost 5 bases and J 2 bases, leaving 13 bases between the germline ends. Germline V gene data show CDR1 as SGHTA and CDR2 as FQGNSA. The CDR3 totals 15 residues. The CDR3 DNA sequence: TGTGCCAGCAGCCTAAAAGGGGGAACCTACAATGAGCAGTTCTTC. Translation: CASSLKGGTYNEQFF.